Listed here is a single T cell receptor (beta chain). The entry originates in a study of blood T cell repertoires in COVID-19. Study at large: The origin of the acute and convalescent COVID-19 samples was the United States, Italy and Spain. T cells, B-cell-depleted T cells, or PBMCs provided the cDNA or gDNA that served as material.

Trimming took off 4 bases at V and 4 bases at J, with 20 bases between the two ends. CDR3 length: 16 residues. Germline V lookup: CDR1 SQVTM, CDR2 ANQGSEA. TCRdb's copy holds only in-frame clones and misses some; the assay was immunoSEQ multiplex PCR. This sample has 53,000 or so clones, with 70% to 90% found just once. The sequence came from a man older than 75 with acute or convalescent COVID-19. Sequenced material: peripheral blood. The chain combines TRBV29-1 with TRBJ1-5, with D tentatively TRBD1 (6 bases). CDR3 sequence: CSVAGGREGPNQPQHF. CDR3 nucleotide sequence: TGCAGCGTTGCGGGGGGCAGGGAAGGGCCTAATCAGCCCCAGCATTTT.